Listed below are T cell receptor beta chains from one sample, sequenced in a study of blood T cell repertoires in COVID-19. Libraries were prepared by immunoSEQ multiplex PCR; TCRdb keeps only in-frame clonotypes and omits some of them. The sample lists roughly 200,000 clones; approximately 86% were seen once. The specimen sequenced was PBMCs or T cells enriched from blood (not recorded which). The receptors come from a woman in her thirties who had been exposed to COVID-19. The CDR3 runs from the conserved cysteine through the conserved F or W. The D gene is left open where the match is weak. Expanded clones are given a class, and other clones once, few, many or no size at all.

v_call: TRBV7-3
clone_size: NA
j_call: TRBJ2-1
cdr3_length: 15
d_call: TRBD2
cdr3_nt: TGTGCCAGCAGCTCCCAGCGGGGGGGCAGGAATGAGCAGTTCTTC
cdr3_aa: CASSSQRGGRNEQFF

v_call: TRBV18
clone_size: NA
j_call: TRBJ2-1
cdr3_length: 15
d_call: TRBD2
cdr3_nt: TGTGCCAGCTCACAGACTAGCGGGGGGAGATATGAGCAGTTCTTC
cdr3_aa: CASSQTSGGRYEQFF

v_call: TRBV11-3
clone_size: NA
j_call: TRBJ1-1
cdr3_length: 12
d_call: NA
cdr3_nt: TGTGCCAGCAACCTAGGGGCAGGGGCCCTTATCTTT
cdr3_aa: CASNLGAGALIF

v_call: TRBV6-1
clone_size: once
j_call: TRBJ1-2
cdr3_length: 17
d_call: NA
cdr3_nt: TGTGCCAGCAGTGTTGGTTTAGGACAGCTCACTAACTATGGCTACACCTTC
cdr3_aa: CASSVGLGQLTNYGYTF

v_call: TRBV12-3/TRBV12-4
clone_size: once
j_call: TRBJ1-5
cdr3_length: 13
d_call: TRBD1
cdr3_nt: TGTGCCAGCAGTGGGAACAGGGGCCAGCCCCAGCATTTT
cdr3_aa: CASSGNRGQPQHF

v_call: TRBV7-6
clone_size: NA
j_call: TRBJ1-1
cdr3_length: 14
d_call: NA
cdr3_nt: TGTGCCAGCAGCTTAGCGGGCGGGCCCACTGAAGCTTTCTTT
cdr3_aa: CASSLAGGPTEAFF

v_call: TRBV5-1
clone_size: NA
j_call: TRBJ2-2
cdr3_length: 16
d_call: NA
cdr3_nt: TGCGCCAGCAGCGGCCCAGGGCCGAAAGGGACCGGGGAGCTGTTTTTT
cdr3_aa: CASSGPGPKGTGELFF

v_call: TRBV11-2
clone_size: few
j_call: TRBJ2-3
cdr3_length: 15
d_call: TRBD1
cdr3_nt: TGTGCCACCCGACCCCCGGACAGGGCCCATGATACGCAGTATTTT
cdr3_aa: CATRPPDRAHDTQYF

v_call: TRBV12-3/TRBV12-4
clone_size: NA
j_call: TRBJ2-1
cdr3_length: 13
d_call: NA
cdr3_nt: TGTGCCATTGGAGGCAGGCTATACAATGAGCAGTTCTTC
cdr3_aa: CAIGGRLYNEQFF

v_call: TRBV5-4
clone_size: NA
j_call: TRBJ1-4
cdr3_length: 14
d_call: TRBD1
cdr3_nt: TGTGCCAGCAGCTGGGACAGGGGTGGTGAAAAACTGTTTTTT
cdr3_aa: CASSWDRGGEKLFF